The 3 T cell receptor beta chains reported below all come from one sample, sequenced in a study of T cell responses to AZD1222 COVID-19 vaccine. TCRdb's table, derived via immunoSEQ multiplex PCR, lists solely in-frame clones and lacks some. The profile shows about 100,000 clones, about 93% of them singletons. The sample consisted of peripheral blood, taken on day 0 of AZD1222 vaccination. The receptors originated from an adult in good health.

The chain employs TRBV11-2 and TRBJ2-2; 7 nucleotides agree with TRBD1. Germline V gene lookup returns CDR1 SGHAT and CDR2 FQNNGV. The V gene end was trimmed by 4 bases and the J gene end by 0 bases; junction bases not matched to a gene: 5. The CDR3 is 16 amino acids. The CDR3 DNA sequence: TGTGCCAGCAGCTCTCAGACAGGGTCGAACACCGGGGAGCTGTTTTTT. This codes for CASSSQTGSNTGELFF.

The chain employs TRBV7-9 and TRBJ1-5, with D unclear. The CDR3 length is 13 residues. Trimming removed 5 bases from V and 3 bases from J, with 8 bases in between. Germline loops: CDR1 SEHNR, CDR2 FQNEAQ (reference sequence). In DNA, the CDR3 is TGTGCCAGCAGCCGAGCGGACAATCAGCCCCAGCATTTT. Its protein product is CASSRADNQPQHF. Full variable domain (remainder filled in from reference TRBV7-9 and TRBJ1-5): DTGVSQNPRHKITKRGQNVTFRCDPISEHNRLYWYRQTLGQGPEFLTYFQNEAQLEKSRLLSDRFSAERPKGSFSTLEIQRTEQGDSAMYLCASSRADNQPQHFGDGTRLSIL.

The rearrangement links TRBV29-1 to TRBJ2-1; TRBD2 might be the D (6 bases). CDR1 is SQVTM and CDR2 is ANQGSEA in the germline V gene. V was cut by 4 bases and J by 9 bases, with 16 bases left in between. This CDR3 has 13 residues. CDR3 amino acids: CSVGSGEAGEQFF. For the CDR3, the DNA is TGCAGCGTTGGATCGGGGGAGGCTGGTGAGCAGTTCTTC.